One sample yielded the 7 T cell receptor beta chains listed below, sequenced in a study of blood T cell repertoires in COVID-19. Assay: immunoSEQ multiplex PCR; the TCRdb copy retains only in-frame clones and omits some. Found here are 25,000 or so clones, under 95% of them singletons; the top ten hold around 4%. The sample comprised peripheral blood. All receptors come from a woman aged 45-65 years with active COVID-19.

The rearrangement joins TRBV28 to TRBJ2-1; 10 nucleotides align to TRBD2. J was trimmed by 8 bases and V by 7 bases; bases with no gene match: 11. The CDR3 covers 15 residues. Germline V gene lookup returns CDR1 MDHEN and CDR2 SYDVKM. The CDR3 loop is CASIPGASGSDEQFF. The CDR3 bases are TGTGCCAGCATTCCCGGGGCTAGCGGGAGCGATGAGCAGTTCTTC.

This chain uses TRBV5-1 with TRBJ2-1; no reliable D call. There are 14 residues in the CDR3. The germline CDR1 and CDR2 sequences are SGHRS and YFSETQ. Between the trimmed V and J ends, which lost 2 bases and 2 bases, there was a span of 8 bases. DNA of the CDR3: TGCGCCAGCAGCTTCAGCCGGGCCTACAATGAGCAGTTCTTC. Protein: CASSFSRAYNEQFF.

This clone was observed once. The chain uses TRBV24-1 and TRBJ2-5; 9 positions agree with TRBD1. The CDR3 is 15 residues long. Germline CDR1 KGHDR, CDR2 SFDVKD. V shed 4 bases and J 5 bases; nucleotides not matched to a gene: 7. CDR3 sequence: CATSEGRTGAETQYF. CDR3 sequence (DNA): TGTGCCACCAGTGAGGGAAGGACAGGGGCCGAGACCCAGTACTTC.

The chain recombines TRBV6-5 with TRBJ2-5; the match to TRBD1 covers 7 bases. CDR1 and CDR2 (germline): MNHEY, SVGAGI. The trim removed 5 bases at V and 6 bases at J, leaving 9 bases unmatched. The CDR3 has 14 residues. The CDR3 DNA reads TGTGCCAGCAGTCTCGACAGGGTACTACAGACCCAGTACTTC. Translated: CASSLDRVLQTQYF.

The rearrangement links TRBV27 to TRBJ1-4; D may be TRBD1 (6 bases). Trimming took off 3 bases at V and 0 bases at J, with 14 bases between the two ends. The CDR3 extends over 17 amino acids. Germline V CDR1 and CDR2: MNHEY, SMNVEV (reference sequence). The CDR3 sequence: CASSFRRTEATNEKLFF. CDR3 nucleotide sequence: TGTGCCAGCAGTTTTCGTAGGACAGAAGCAACTAATGAAAAACTGTTTTTT.

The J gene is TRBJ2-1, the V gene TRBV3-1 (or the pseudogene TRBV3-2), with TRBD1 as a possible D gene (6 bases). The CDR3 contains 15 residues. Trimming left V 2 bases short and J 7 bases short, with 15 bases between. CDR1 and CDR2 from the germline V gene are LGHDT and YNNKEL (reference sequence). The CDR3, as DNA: TGTGCCAGCAGCCAATGGTCGGGCCAGGGGAATGAGCAGTTCTTC. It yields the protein CASSQWSGQGNEQFF.

In nucleotides, the CDR3 is TGCGCCAGCAGCGCTTTAAGCCGGGACAGGACCTCTGAAGCTTTCTTT. Its translation is CASSALSRDRTSEAFF. The V call is TRBV5-1, the J call TRBJ1-1; 8 bases map to TRBD1. Germline V gives CDR1 SGHRS, CDR2 YFSETQ. V lost 4 bases and J lost 6; bases outside the gene matches: 14. The CDR3 is made up of 16 amino acids.